This T cell receptor beta chain was observed in a study of CD8+CD57+ T cells in acquired aplastic anemia. Study information: Sorted CD4+ and CD8+ cell DNA averaged about 3 ug. Study-wide results and limits: Between patients and controls, CD8+ Simpson's diversity did not vary significantly.

Profiling that covered TCR beta VDJ and CDR3 relied on genomic DNA as its template. TCRdb independently ran MiXCR on the reads; one entry per CDR3 protein. The sample lists 400,000 to 450,000 distinct CDR3 sequences, 65% to 80% occurring once. This clonotype came up once. Its antigen is not identified. Here the CDR3 omits its conserved ending phenylalanine or tryptophan, so a read error is the likely source. The DNA is omitted, as the CDR3 cannot be located on it reliably, and the CDR3 follows TCRdb's listing. The specimen was sorted CD4+, CD8+, or CD8+CD57+ T cells (not recorded which) from PBMCs. The sequence was collected from a human donor in good health, serving as a control.

The CDR3 here is CASGSTDTQYFGPDT. The genes are TRBV2 and TRBJ2-5. The CDR3 is 15 amino acids in total, end residues counted. Germline V gene lookup returns CDR1 SNHLY and CDR2 FYNNEI.